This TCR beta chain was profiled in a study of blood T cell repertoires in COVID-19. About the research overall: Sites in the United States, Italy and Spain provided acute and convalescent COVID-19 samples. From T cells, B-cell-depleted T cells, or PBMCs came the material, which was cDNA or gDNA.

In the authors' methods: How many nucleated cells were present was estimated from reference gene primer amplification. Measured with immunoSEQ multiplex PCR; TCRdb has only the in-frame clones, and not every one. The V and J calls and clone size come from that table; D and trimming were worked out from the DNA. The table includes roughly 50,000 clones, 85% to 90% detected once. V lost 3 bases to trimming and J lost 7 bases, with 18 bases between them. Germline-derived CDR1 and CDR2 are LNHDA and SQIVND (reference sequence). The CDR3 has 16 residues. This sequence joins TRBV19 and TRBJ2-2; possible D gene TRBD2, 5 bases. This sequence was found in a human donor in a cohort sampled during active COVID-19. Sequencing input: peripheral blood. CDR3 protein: CASSMESLALHGELFF. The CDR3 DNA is TGTGCCAGTAGTATGGAGAGTCTAGCCTTACACGGGGAGCTGTTTTTT.